Presented here are 5 T cell receptor beta chains from one specimen sequenced in a study of blood T cell repertoires in COVID-19 (dated by TCRdb to the early 2020s). Libraries came from the immunoSEQ multiplex PCR assay. TCRdb's version of the immuneACCESS table is confined to in-frame rearrangements and falls short of the full clone set. An unresolved V gene accounts for under half of the shortfall where checked; the remainder is of unknown origin. Present in this sample are 250,000 to 300,000 clones, more than 85% of which were seen just once. 3.6% of the sample belongs to the ten largest clones. What was sequenced was peripheral blood. The receptor source for this set is a young man with active or convalescent COVID-19.

This clone was seen only once. V is TRBV11-3 and J is TRBJ2-1, with D unclear. Per germline, CDR1 SGHNT and CDR2 YENEEA. This CDR3 is 11 amino acids long. Trimming cost V 5 bases and J 4 bases, with 3 bases left between them. DNA of the CDR3: TGTGCCAGCAGCACTTACAATGAGCAGTTCTTC. Encoded protein: CASSTYNEQFF.

The chain links TRBV5-8 to TRBJ2-2, with 10 bases fitting TRBD1. This CDR3 contains 15 residues. Germline loops: CDR1 SGHTS, CDR2 YDEGEE. J gave up 4 bases and V 1 base, and 1 base lay outside the gene matches. CDR3 sequence reads: CASSLWTGGTGELFF. The DNA of the CDR3 is TGTGCCAGCAGCTTGTGGACAGGGGGCACCGGGGAGCTGTTTTTT.

The CDR3 here is CASSGAGGTQYF. CDR3 DNA sequence: TGTGCCAGCAGCGGGGCAGGGGGCACGCAGTATTTT. V and J are TRBV9 and TRBJ2-3, with TRBD1 matching over 8 bases. The trim removed 3 bases at V and 9 bases at J, leaving 3 bases unmatched. Germline-derived CDR1 and CDR2 are SGDLS and YYNGEE. The CDR3 length is 12 residues.

This chain connects TRBV4-2 to TRBJ2-2; D is unclear. Trimming took off 1 base at V and 4 bases at J, with 10 bases between the two ends. The CDR3 is made up of 15 amino acids. Germline CDR1 reads LGHNA; CDR2 reads YNFKEQ. This CDR3 reads CASSQGHGPTGELFF. CDR3 DNA: TGTGCCAGCAGCCAAGGACATGGCCCCACCGGGGAGCTGTTTTTT.

This chain joins TRBV19 and TRBJ2-7, with TRBD2 identical over 8 bases. The CDR3 is 16 amino acids. The germline gives CDR1 LNHDA, CDR2 SQIVND (reference sequence). V trimming: 2 bases; J trimming: 4 bases; junction bases outside the gene matches: 10. The CDR3: CASSINDPSGSYEQYF. The DNA for the CDR3 is TGTGCCAGTAGTATAAATGATCCTAGCGGGTCTTACGAGCAGTACTTC.